These 22 T cell receptor beta chains were all obtained from the same sample, sequenced in a study of shared clonotypes between healthy human individuals. Repertoires were generated with immunoSEQ multiplex PCR, while TCRdb's copy carries only in-frame clones and drops some. The sample gives just over 2,000,000 clones, 85% to 95% of which show up once; 0.13% is in the top ten. Sample: naive CD4+ T cells sorted from blood. Subset of the sample: CD45RA+ positively selected. These receptors originate from a man aged 18 to 35 in good health.

This chain connects TRBV4-1 to TRBJ2-3; a possible D gene is TRBD1 (6 bases). Germline V gene data show CDR1 as MGHRA and CDR2 as YSYEKL. This CDR3 contains 14 residues. V was pared by 9 bases and J by 0 bases, with 13 bases between. CDR3 nucleotide sequence: TGCGCCAGTACGAGGACAGCGAGCACAGATACGCAGTATTTT. As protein: CASTRTASTDTQYF.

The chain links TRBV27 to TRBJ2-7; possible D gene TRBD1, 6 bases. Germline V gives CDR1 MNHEY, CDR2 SMNVEV (reference sequence). The V end lost 3 bases, the J end lost 4 bases, and 13 bases lay between the germline ends. CDR3 length equals 14 residues. The CDR3, as DNA: TGTGCCAGCAGTTTTTCAGGGGCGGTTTACGAGCAGTACTTC. Translating it yields CASSFSGAVYEQYF.

In DNA form, the CDR3 reads TGTGCCAGCAGCTTAGAGGCCGCAAATTCACCCCTCCACTTT. Translated, it gives CASSLEAANSPLHF. The chain carries TRBV7-8 and TRBJ1-6, with D hard to call. Trimming took off 1 base at V and 7 bases at J, with 8 bases between the two ends. CDR3 size: 14 residues. Germline V lookup: CDR1 SGHVS, CDR2 FQNEAQ.

V is TRBV30 and J is TRBJ2-7, with 7 bases lining up with TRBD1. Germline-derived CDR1 and CDR2 are GTSNPN and SVGIG (reference sequence). The ends lost 7 bases at V and 6 bases at J; junction bases unmatched: 12. The CDR3 sequence is 13 residues long. CDR3 sequence (DNA): TGTGCCTATACCCCGGGACAGAAAACCGAGCAGTACTTC. Amino acid sequence: CAYTPGQKTEQYF. Drawing the rest from reference TRBV30 and TRBJ2-7, the complete variable domain is SQTIHQWPATLVQPVGSPLSLECTVEGTSNPNLYWYRQAAGRGLQLLFYSVGIGQISSEVPQNLSASRPQDRQFILSSKKLLLSDSGFYLCAYTPGQKTEQYFGPGTRLTVT.

With regard to this clone: The sample has other DNA sequences that encode this CDR3 too. The chain is built from TRBV10-3 and TRBJ2-7; D gene uncertain. Between the trimmed V and J ends, which lost 3 bases and 2 bases, there was a span of 2 bases. This CDR3 region has 11 residues. CDR1 and CDR2 from the germline V gene are ENHRY and SYGVKD. For the CDR3, the DNA is TGTGCCATCAGTGAAACCTACGAGCAGTACTTC. Translating it yields CAISETYEQYF.

This clone has only one observation. The chain employs TRBV7-9 and TRBJ2-5; 8 nucleotides match TRBD1. CDR3 size: 14 residues. The trim removed 7 bases at V and 4 bases at J, leaving 8 bases unmatched. Germline CDR1 and CDR2: SEHNR and FQNEAQ (reference sequence). The CDR3 sequence is CASNGQGHVETQYF. Here the CDR3 DNA reads TGTGCCAGCAACGGACAGGGTCATGTAGAGACCCAGTACTTC. Variable domain in full (rest from reference TRBV7-9 and TRBJ2-5): DTGVSQNPRHKITKRGQNVTFRCDPISEHNRLYWYRQTLGQGPEFLTYFQNEAQLEKSRLLSDRFSAERPKGSFSTLEIQRTEQGDSAMYLCASNGQGHVETQYFGPGTRLLVL.

In nucleotides, the CDR3 is TGTGCCAGCACTGGGACAGGCTATGGCTACACCTTC. As protein: CASTGTGYGYTF. The chain is built from TRBV7-9 and TRBJ1-2; TRBD1 aligns across 8 bases. Per germline, CDR1 SEHNR and CDR2 FQNEAQ (reference sequence). The CDR3 contains 12 residues. Trimming cost V 7 bases and J 4 bases; bases outside gene matches: 2.

The chain has TRBV7-9 and TRBJ1-2, with 10 bases that match TRBD1. CDR1 is SEHNR and CDR2 is FQNEAQ in the germline V gene (reference sequence). The CDR3 has 18 residues. J lost 0 bases, V lost 5 bases, and 12 bases had no gene match. CDR3 DNA sequence: TGTGCCAGCAGCCCCCGAACGACAGGGGGCGAGGCTAACTATGGCTACACCTTC. Translating gives CASSPRTTGGEANYGYTF. The whole variable domain, remainder taken from reference TRBV7-9 and TRBJ1-2, is DTGVSQNPRHKITKRGQNVTFRCDPISEHNRLYWYRQTLGQGPEFLTYFQNEAQLEKSRLLSDRFSAERPKGSFSTLEIQRTEQGDSAMYLCASSPRTTGGEANYGYTFGSGTRLTVV.

J is TRBJ2-4 and V is TRBV30; TRBD2 matches at 7 bases. There are 13 residues in the CDR3. CDR1 is GTSNPN, CDR2 SVGIG, per germline (reference sequence). Unmatched junction bases numbered 4, after V lost 0 bases and J lost 8 bases. The CDR3 nucleotides are TGTGCCTGGAGTGTAGAGGGGAGGGACATTCAGTACTTC. Protein: CAWSVEGRDIQYF.

The rearrangement uses TRBV9 and TRBJ2-1; 9 bases align to TRBD2. The CDR3 runs 18 residues. V shed 6 bases, J shed 5 bases, and the junction held 18 bases outside the gene matches. Germline V gene lookup returns CDR1 SGDLS and CDR2 YYNGEE. CDR3 nucleotides: TGTGCCAGCACCGGAGTTATAGCGGGGGATAACGCTAACAATGAGCAGTTCTTC. This gives the protein CASTGVIAGDNANNEQFF. Filled out from reference TRBV9 and TRBJ2-1, the complete variable domain reads DSGVTQTPKHLITATGQRVTLRCSPRSGDLSVYWYQQSLDQGLQFLIQYYNGEERAKGNILERFSAQQFPDLHSELNLSSLELGDSALYFCASTGVIAGDNANNEQFFGPGTRLTVL.

The chain has TRBV5-6 and TRBJ2-3; TRBD2 agrees at 7 bases. Per the germline V gene, CDR1 is SGHDT and CDR2 is YYEEEE. This CDR3 is 14 amino acids long. Trimming removed 4 bases from V and 5 bases from J; junction bases left unmatched: 7. CDR3 residues: CASSNRLAGDTQYF. CDR3 in DNA: TGTGCCAGCAGCAACCGACTAGCTGGAGATACGCAGTATTTT. Complete variable domain (other parts from reference TRBV5-6 and TRBJ2-3): DAGVTQSPTHLIKTRGQQVTLRCSPKSGHDTVSWYQQALGQGPQFIFQYYEEEERQRGNFPDRFSGHQFPNYSSELNVNALLLGDSALYLCASSNRLAGDTQYFGPGTRLTVL.

This rearrangement joins TRBV21-1 to TRBJ2-7; the table's D call, TRBD2, was not checked against the DNA. TRBV21-1 is shown as a pseudogene. The CDR3 length is 15 residues. Here the CDR3 reads CASSTPDAGFNEQYF. In DNA form, the CDR3 reads TGTGCCAGCAGCACCCCCGATGCGGGTTTCAACGAGCAGTACTTC.

J is TRBJ2-1 and V is TRBV6-5; the D gene could be TRBD1 or TRBD2 (5 bases each). CDR1 MNHEY and CDR2 SVGAGI come from the germline V gene. The CDR3 is made up of 13 amino acids. V was shortened by 5 bases and J by 9 bases, with 14 bases between the two germline ends. This CDR3 reads CASSLGVLSEQFF. CDR3 DNA sequence: TGTGCCAGCAGTCTGGGGGTTTTAAGTGAGCAGTTCTTC.

The V gene is TRBV4-3, the J gene TRBJ2-5; a possible D gene is TRBD1 (5 bases). Germline V lookup: CDR1 LGHNA, CDR2 YSLEER. The CDR3 contains 13 residues. V was pared by 5 bases and J by 4 bases, with 11 bases between. The CDR3 region is CASSFQGTETQYF. CDR3 coding DNA: TGCGCCAGCAGCTTTCAGGGCACAGAGACCCAGTACTTC.

The chain carries TRBV7-3 and TRBJ2-1; 12 bases line up with TRBD2. The V gene's germline CDR1 is SGHTA and CDR2 FQGTGA. CDR3 length: 15 amino acids. Unmatched junction bases numbered 8, after V lost 5 bases and J lost 9 bases. Here the CDR3 DNA reads TGTGCCAGCAGCGCCACTAGCGGGGGGAGTGGTGAGCAGTTCTTC. Its translation is CASSATSGGSGEQFF. The whole variable domain, remainder taken from reference TRBV7-3 and TRBJ2-1, is GAGVSQTPSNKVTEKGKYVELRCDPISGHTALYWYRQSLGQGPEFLIYFQGTGAADDSGLPNDRFFAVRPEGSVSTLKIQRTERGDSAVYLCASSATSGGSGEQFFGPGTRLTVL.

The rearrangement uses TRBV7-9 and TRBJ2-5; TRBD2 is a possible D gene (6 bases). CDR1 and CDR2 (germline): SEHNR, FQNEAQ (reference sequence). V was pared by 5 bases and J by 2 bases, with 9 bases between. The CDR3 sequence is 13 residues long. The CDR3 nucleotides read TGTGCCAGCAGCATACTAGCTCAAGAGACCCAGTACTTC. It yields the protein CASSILAQETQYF.

The gene calls are TRBV4-1 and TRBJ2-1, with 9 bases fitting TRBD1. CDR1 is MGHRA and CDR2 is YSYEKL in the germline V gene. This CDR3 is built from 16 residues. With V trimmed by 4 bases and J by 0 bases, 4 bases remained unmatched. The CDR3 loop reads CASSLGQGPSYNEQFF. The CDR3 DNA sequence: TGCGCCAGCAGCCTTGGACAGGGGCCCTCCTACAATGAGCAGTTCTTC.

The chain carries TRBV7-9 and TRBJ1-6; no clear D gene. V was pared by 6 bases and J by 7 bases, with 7 bases between. From germline, CDR1 is SEHNR and CDR2 FQNEAQ (reference sequence). CDR3 length: 12 residues. The CDR3 is CASRLENSPLHF. The CDR3 DNA reads as TGTGCCAGCAGACTGGAAAATTCACCCCTCCACTTT.

The gene calls are TRBV9 and TRBJ2-2, with unresolved D. Deletions cut 0 bases from V and 3 bases from J, with 6 bases between. Germline V lookup: CDR1 SGDLS, CDR2 YYNGEE. The CDR3 extends over 14 amino acids. The CDR3 coding sequence is TGTGCCAGCAGCGTAGAGCTCCACACCGGGGAGCTGTTTTTT. This translates into CASSVELHTGELFF.

This clone came up once. The rearrangement uses TRBV2 and TRBJ1-2; D might be TRBD1 (6 bases). In germline, CDR1 is SNHLY, CDR2 FYNNEI. V was trimmed by 8 bases and J by 3 bases, leaving 19 bases between them. There are 15 residues in the CDR3. The CDR3 region is CASGRGGASDYGYTF. CDR3 nucleotides: TGTGCCAGCGGCCGAGGGGGGGCTAGTGACTATGGCTACACCTTC.

This chain connects TRBV9 to TRBJ1-3; D call uncertain. From germline, CDR1 is SGDLS and CDR2 YYNGEE. With 3 bases removed from V and 0 bases from J, the gap between germline ends came to 13 bases. The CDR3 consists of 16 residues. The CDR3 coding sequence is TGTGCCAGCAGCGAGAGCCCCTTAGACTCTGGAAACACCATATATTTT. Encoded protein: CASSESPLDSGNTIYF.

The gene calls are TRBV5-4 and TRBJ2-5; D may be TRBD1 (6 bases). Trimming left V 0 bases short and J 4 bases short, with 16 bases between. Germline CDR1 SGHNT, CDR2 YYREEE (reference sequence). The CDR3 runs to 16 residues. The CDR3 here is CASSLDRSGARETQYF. The DNA of the CDR3 is TGTGCCAGCAGCTTGGATCGGTCAGGGGCTCGAGAGACCCAGTACTTC.